What follows are 30 T cell receptor beta chains derived from one specimen sequenced in a study of T-cell reconstitution after alpha-beta-depleted transplantation in children. Preparing the TCRbeta library involved the use of unique molecular identifiers. TCRdb re-analysed the PCR reads in MiXCR, keeping a single row per CDR3 protein. The sample has roughly 340,000 distinct CDR3 sequences, 16% seen once. This sample comprised PBMCs, mostly from graft donor cells, obtained 360 days after TCRalphabeta/CD19-depleted stem cell transplant. These receptors were obtained from a male patient aged 2-15 years who had a stem cell transplant for acute lymphoblastic leukemia, so the T cells may come from the graft donor.

This clonotype was observed a few times. This chain joins TRBV7-9 and TRBJ2-1, with 7 bases lining up with TRBD2. V shed 9 bases, J shed 4 bases, and the junction held 12 bases outside the gene matches. CDR3 length: 15 residues. Per the germline V gene, CDR1 is SEHNR and CDR2 is FQNEAQ (reference sequence). This chain's CDR3 is CASRDWASGYNEQFF. The CDR3 coding sequence is TGTGCCAGTCGTGATTGGGCTAGCGGATACAATGAGCAGTTCTTC.

Only a few counts were recorded for this clonotype. The V call is TRBV15, the J call TRBJ1-2, with a weak D call TRBD1 (6 bases). V lost 1 base and J 3 bases, leaving 6 bases between the germline ends. Germline CDR1 is LNHNV and CDR2 is YYDKDF (reference sequence). The CDR3 is 13 amino acids. CDR3: CATSRGGHYGYTF. The CDR3 region has the DNA TGTGCCACCAGCAGAGGGGGGCACTATGGCTACACCTTC.

The table lists this clonotype with many counts. The V call is TRBV7-3, the J call TRBJ2-7; 7 bases are a match to TRBD2. The germline CDR1 and CDR2 sequences are SGHTA and FQGTGA. V gave up 1 base and J gave up 6 bases; unmatched junction bases: 9. The CDR3 runs to 15 residues. The CDR3: CASSLKWEGLGEQYF. The DNA of the CDR3 is TGTGCCAGCAGCTTAAAGTGGGAGGGCCTGGGCGAGCAGTACTTC.

The chain employs TRBV28 and TRBJ2-5; 16 bases map to TRBD2. The CDR3 covers 17 residues. Per germline, CDR1 MDHEN and CDR2 SYDVKM. V dropped 3 bases and J dropped 4; count of bases not matched to a gene: 5. The CDR3 nucleotides are TGTGCCAGCAGTTTTGCGGGACTAGCGGGAGGGATAGAGACCCAGTACTTC. Translating it yields CASSFAGLAGGIETQYF.

This chain links TRBV12-3 or TRBV12-4 with TRBJ2-5, with 10 nucleotides matching TRBD1. V shed 6 bases and J 3 bases; nucleotides not matched to a gene: 4. CDR3 size: 14 residues. The CDR3 spells CASRRQGAKETQYF. The DNA of the CDR3 is TGTGCCAGCAGACGACAGGGGGCTAAAGAGACCCAGTACTTC.

This clonotype was detected ten times or more. The genes are TRBV9 and TRBJ2-1; the match to TRBD1 covers 10 bases. The CDR3 spans 15 residues. Germline CDR1 reads SGDLS; CDR2 reads YYNGEE. The CDR3, as DNA: TGTGTTCTAGCAACTGACAGGGGGCGCGACAATGAGCAGTTCTTC. Translated: CVLATDRGRDNEQFF.

This clonotype was picked up a small number of times. V gene TRBV19 combines with J gene TRBJ2-7; a possible D gene is TRBD1 (6 bases). With 4 bases removed from V and 3 bases from J, the gap between germline ends came to 7 bases. The CDR3 consists of 12 residues. Germline V gene sequence: CDR1 LNHDA, CDR2 SQIVND (reference sequence). In DNA, the CDR3 is TGTGCCAGTAGTACGGACAGCTACGAGCAGTACTTC. Its protein is CASSTDSYEQYF.

This chain joins TRBV12-3 or TRBV12-4 and TRBJ2-5, with 9 bases lining up with TRBD1. CDR3 length: 16 residues. The V gene end was trimmed by 5 bases and the J gene end by 1 base; junction bases not matched to a gene: 8. As DNA, the CDR3 is TGTGCCAGCAGTCTAAGGACAGGGGCCCTCCAAGAGACCCAGTACTTC. Its translation: CASSLRTGALQETQYF.

This clonotype was seen more than once but under ten times. The chain links TRBV6-2 or TRBV6-3 to TRBJ1-5, with D perhaps matching TRBD1 (5 bases). This CDR3 has 15 amino acids. CDR1 is MNHEY and CDR2 is SVGEGT in the germline V gene. V shed 5 bases and J shed 0 bases, with 11 bases lying between them. CDR3 in DNA: TGTGCCAGCAGTCCTGGGACTTTTAGCAATCAGCCCCAGCATTTT. Translated: CASSPGTFSNQPQHF.

The V and J genes are TRBV12-3 or TRBV12-4 and TRBJ2-1; 12 nucleotides agree with TRBD2. Losses at the gene ends were 2 bases for V and 9 bases for J; bases not matched to a gene: 8. This CDR3 is 16 amino acids long. The CDR3 DNA reads TGTGCCAGCAGTTTAAATCTAGCGGGAGGGCCTCGTGAGCAGTTCTTC. This codes for CASSLNLAGGPREQFF.

The rearrangement links TRBV4-3 to TRBJ2-3; 7 nucleotides line up with TRBD2. The CDR3 has 15 residues. J lost 2 bases, V lost 0 bases, and 2 bases had no gene match. In germline, CDR1 is LGHNA, CDR2 YSLEER. CDR3 loop: CASSQELAYTDTQYF. The CDR3 nucleotides are TGCGCCAGCAGCCAAGAACTAGCGTACACAGATACGCAGTATTTT.

The J gene is TRBJ2-3, the V gene TRBV28, with D maybe TRBD1 (6 bases). This CDR3 is 15 amino acids long. V lost 6 bases, J lost 6 bases, and 19 bases lay in between. The germline V gene has CDR1 MDHEN and CDR2 SYDVKM. This CDR3 is CASSSGQSPGDTQYF. Here the CDR3 DNA reads TGTGCCAGCAGCTCCGGACAGTCCCCTGGGGATACGCAGTATTTT.

This clonotype was counted only a few times. CDR3 sequence reads: CASSQDRGTSYEQYF. The CDR3 region has the DNA TGCGCCAGCAGCCAGGACAGGGGGACCTCCTACGAGCAGTACTTC. The chain employs TRBV4-3 and TRBJ2-7; the match to TRBD1 covers 10 bases. The CDR3 is 15 residues long. V lost 3 bases to trimming and J lost 0 bases; unmatched junction nucleotides: 2. The V gene's germline CDR1 is LGHNA and CDR2 YSLEER.

This chain connects TRBV12-3 or TRBV12-4 to TRBJ1-2; 7 nucleotides agree with TRBD1. V lost 6 bases, J lost 4 bases, and 8 bases stayed unmatched. The CDR3 spans 14 residues. The chain's CDR3 is CASRGDSPFYGYTF. CDR3 in DNA: TGTGCCAGCAGAGGGGACAGCCCCTTCTATGGCTACACCTTC.

This clonotype was picked up a small number of times. This chain joins TRBV6-4 and TRBJ1-1, with D uncertain. Germline-derived CDR1 and CDR2 are MRHNA and SNTAGT. The CDR3 runs 11 residues. Trimming removed 11 bases at V and 6 bases at J, with 13 bases between. Here the CDR3 reads CARLRTAEAFF. The CDR3 region has the DNA TGTGCCCGCCTGCGGACGGCTGAAGCTTTCTTT.

The rearrangement uses TRBV6-5 and TRBJ2-3; the D is unclear. Germline CDR1 is MNHEY and CDR2 is SVGAGI. With 2 bases removed from V and 2 bases from J, the gap between germline ends came to 5 bases. The CDR3 sequence is 13 residues long. The CDR3 region has the DNA TGTGCCAGCAGTTACGGATTCACAGATACGCAGTATTTT. Translating it yields CASSYGFTDTQYF.

This clonotype was observed a few times. The V call is TRBV14, the J call TRBJ2-6, with D perhaps TRBD1 or TRBD2 (5 bases each). The CDR3 length is 24 residues. Trimming took 4 bases from V and 0 from J, leaving 34 bases between them. Germline V gene data show CDR1 as SGHDN and CDR2 as FVKESK. DNA of the CDR3: TGTGCCAGCAGCCCGATTAGGACCGGGACCTGGGGAGTTCCAAATAACTCTGGGGCCAACGTCCTGACTTTC. Residues: CASSPIRTGTWGVPNNSGANVLTF. The whole variable domain, remainder taken from reference TRBV14 and TRBJ2-6, is EAGVTQFPSHSVIEKGQTVTLRCDPISGHDNLYWYRRVMGKEIKFLLHFVKESKQDESGMPNNRFLAERTGGTYSTLKVQPAELEDSGVYFCASSPIRTGTWGVPNNSGANVLTFGAGSRLTVL.

The V gene is TRBV30, the J gene TRBJ2-5; 9 positions agree with TRBD1. V shed 5 bases and J 4 bases; nucleotides not matched to a gene: 5. CDR1 is GTSNPN, CDR2 SVGIG, per germline (reference sequence). This CDR3 contains 13 residues. The CDR3 DNA is TGTGCCTGGGGTAACAGGGGGCTAGAGACCCAGTACTTC. Encoded protein: CAWGNRGLETQYF.

This clonotype was observed a few times. The V gene is TRBV29-1, the J gene TRBJ1-4; D remains ambiguous. The CDR3 covers 15 residues. Trimming shortened V by 3 bases and J by 7 bases, and 18 bases separated the two germline ends. Germline loops: CDR1 SQVTM, CDR2 ANQGSEA. CDR3 protein: CSVDETSDRLEKLFF. Written as DNA, the CDR3 is TGCAGCGTTGATGAAACATCAGACCGCCTTGAAAAACTGTTTTTT.

To note about this clonotype: At one end, the junction sequence differs from germline, possibly due to a read error. The genes are TRBV11-2 and TRBJ2-4, with 12 bases fitting TRBD2. Germline loops: CDR1 SGHAT, CDR2 FQNNGV. CDR3 length: 12 amino acids. The CDR3 DNA reads TGTGCCAGCAGCTCCCTAGCGGGAGGGCCCCACTTC. Its translation is CASSSLAGGPHF. Full variable domain (outside the CDR3, taken from reference TRBV11-2 and TRBJ2-4): EAGVAQSPRYKIIEKRQSVAFWCNPISGHATLYWYQQILGQGPKLLIQFQNNGVVDDSQLPKDRFSAERLKGVDSTLKIQPAKLEDSAVYLCASSSLAGGPHFGAGTRLSVL.

This clonotype was counted at least ten times. The chain is built from TRBV10-3 and TRBJ2-1, with 12 bases aligning to TRBD2. Germline CDR1 is ENHRY and CDR2 is SYGVKD. V dropped 5 bases and J dropped 4; count of bases not matched to a gene: 9. The length of the CDR3 is 17 residues. CDR3 coding DNA: TGTGCCATCAGTAAACCTGACGGACTAGCGGGGTACAATGAGCAGTTCTTC. Protein sequence: CAISKPDGLAGYNEQFF.

This chain joins TRBV30 and TRBJ2-2, with D unresolved. V was pared by 1 base and J by 0 bases, with 6 bases between. This CDR3 is built from 14 residues. The germline V gene has CDR1 GTSNPN and CDR2 SVGIG (reference sequence). This CDR3 reads CAWSDGANTGELFF. For the CDR3, the DNA is TGTGCCTGGAGTGATGGGGCGAACACCGGGGAGCTGTTTTTT.

This sequence joins TRBV4-3 and TRBJ1-2; D perhaps matches TRBD1 (6 bases). V lost 2 bases to trimming and J lost 8 bases, with 18 bases between them. The V gene's germline CDR1 is LGHNA and CDR2 YSLEER. The CDR3 loop spans 15 amino acids. The CDR3 bases are TGCGCCAGCAGCCAAAATTTCAGGGGCGTAGGAGGCTACACCTTC. Translating it yields CASSQNFRGVGGYTF.

This clonotype was counted between two and nine times. The chain is built from TRBV29-1 and TRBJ1-1; D uncertain. This CDR3 spans 10 amino acids. Germline values: CDR1 SQVTM, CDR2 ANQGSEA. Trimming cost V 7 bases and J 8 bases, with 11 bases left between them. CDR3 in DNA: TGCAGCGGCGGGCATCCAGAAGCTTTCTTT. Translating gives CSGGHPEAFF.

J is TRBJ2-5 and V is TRBV4-1, with D possibly being TRBD2 (5 bases). The CDR3 is 14 residues long. Germline CDR1 MGHRA, CDR2 YSYEKL. V lost 0 bases and J lost 1, with 6 bases in between. In DNA, the CDR3 is TGCGCCAGCAGCCAAGAAGGACTCCAAGAGACCCAGTACTTC. This codes for CASSQEGLQETQYF.

This chain's CDR3 is CSVEEETTDTQYF. CDR3 nucleotides: TGCAGCGTTGAGGAGGAAACCACAGATACGCAGTATTTT. The V gene is TRBV29-1, the J gene TRBJ2-3, with D possibly being TRBD2 (5 bases). This CDR3 has 13 amino acids. V was clipped by 3 bases and J by 2 bases, with 9 bases between them. CDR1 and CDR2 (germline): SQVTM, ANQGSEA.

In this sample, this clonotype turned up a few times. This chain connects TRBV11-2 to TRBJ2-1; D call uncertain. Germline V CDR1 and CDR2: SGHAT, FQNNGV. V gave up 6 bases and J gave up 7 bases, with 7 bases separating them. The CDR3 runs 11 residues. Written as DNA, the CDR3 is TGTGCCAGCAGGTTCAATAATGAGCAGTTCTTC. Translation gives CASRFNNEQFF.

This chain uses TRBV4-2 with TRBJ1-2; maybe TRBD1 (5 bases). CDR1 and CDR2 from the germline V gene are LGHNA and YNFKEQ. The V gene lost 0 bases and the J gene lost 6 bases, with 20 bases spanning the gap. The CDR3 contains 17 residues. In nucleotides, the CDR3 is TGTGCCAGCAGCCAAGAAGAGTACGGGGCGGCGAACGATGGCTACACCTTC. Translation gives CASSQEEYGAANDGYTF.

A few counts support this clonotype. The chain joins TRBV18 to TRBJ2-5, with 9 bases fitting TRBD2. Germline CDR1 and CDR2: KGHSH and LQKENI. J gave up 2 bases and V 0 bases, and 4 bases lay outside the gene matches. This CDR3 spans 16 amino acids. The CDR3 loop is CASSPPILAGQETQYF. The CDR3 coding sequence is TGTGCCAGCTCACCACCGATACTAGCGGGTCAAGAGACCCAGTACTTC.

This clonotype was observed many times. The CDR3 coding sequence is TGCGCCAGCAGCTTGGGAACAGCCCTGGAGGAGACCCAGTACTTC. Translation gives CASSLGTALEETQYF. The gene calls are TRBV5-1 and TRBJ2-5; the D is unclear. The germline gives CDR1 SGHRS, CDR2 YFSETQ. V gave up 0 bases and J gave up 5 bases, with 14 bases separating them. There are 15 residues in the CDR3.